The sequence of this TCR beta chain was determined in a study of cytomegalovirus exposure and HLA in healthy donors. Study results and limitations: In a later analysis, TCR beta V- and J-gene trimming was associated with a missense DCLRE1C variant. Analyzed later, association rates of TCRs varied across HLA loci, with DRB1 most and HLA-C fewest. Cytomegalovirus association was listed for 150 or so TCR beta chains.

When sampled, the donors appeared nominally healthy, though they likely had unrecorded immune exposures. The PCR was carried out with 60 Vbeta primers and 13 Jbeta primers. Repertoires were generated with immunoSEQ multiplex PCR, while TCRdb's copy carries only in-frame clones and drops some. Of roughly 99,000 clones detected, 82% appear once; the ten largest clones hold 2.7%. Germline CDR1 and CDR2: SGHNT and YYREEE (reference sequence). After removal of 5 bases from V and 7 bases from J, the junction contained 5 bases not matched to a gene. The CDR3 spans 13 residues. A word on this clone: What it binds is not known.

Specimen: PBMCs. The chain joins TRBV5-4 to TRBJ1-1; TRBD1 matches at 10 bases. This receptor was obtained from a man under 40 in good health and CMV-seropositive. The CDR3 DNA reads TGTGCCAGCAGTCTGGACAGGGGGATTGAAGCTTTCTTT. It specifies CASSLDRGIEAFF.